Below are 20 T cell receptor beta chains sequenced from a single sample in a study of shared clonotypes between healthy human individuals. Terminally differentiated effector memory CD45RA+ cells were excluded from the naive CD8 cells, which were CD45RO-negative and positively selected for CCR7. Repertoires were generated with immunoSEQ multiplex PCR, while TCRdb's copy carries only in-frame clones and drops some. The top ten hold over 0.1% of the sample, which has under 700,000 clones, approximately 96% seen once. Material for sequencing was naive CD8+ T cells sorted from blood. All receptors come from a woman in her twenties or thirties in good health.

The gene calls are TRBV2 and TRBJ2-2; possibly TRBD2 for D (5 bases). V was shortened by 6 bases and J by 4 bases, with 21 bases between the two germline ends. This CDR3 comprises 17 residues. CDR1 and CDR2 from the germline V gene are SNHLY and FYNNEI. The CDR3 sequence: CASRPSERSDFTGELFF. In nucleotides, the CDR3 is TGTGCCAGCAGGCCGAGTGAGCGGAGCGACTTCACCGGGGAGCTGTTTTTT. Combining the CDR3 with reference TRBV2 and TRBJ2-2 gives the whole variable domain EPEVTQTPSHQVTQMGQEVILRCVPISNHLYFYWYRQILGQKVEFLVSFYNNEISEKSEIFDDQFSVERPDGSNFTLKIRSTKLEDSAMYFCASRPSERSDFTGELFFGEGSRLTVL.

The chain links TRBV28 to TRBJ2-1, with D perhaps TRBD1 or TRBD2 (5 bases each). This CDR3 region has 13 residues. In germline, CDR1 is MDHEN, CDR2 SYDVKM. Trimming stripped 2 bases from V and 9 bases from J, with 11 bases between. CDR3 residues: CASSLVSGTEQFF. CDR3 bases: TGTGCCAGCAGTTTAGTATCCGGGACTGAGCAGTTCTTC.

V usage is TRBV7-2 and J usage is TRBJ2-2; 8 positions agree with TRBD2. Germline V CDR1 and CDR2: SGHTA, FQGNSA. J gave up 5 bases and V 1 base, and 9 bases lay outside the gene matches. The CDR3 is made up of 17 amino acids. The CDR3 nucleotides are TGTGCCAGCAGCTTAGACATCGGGAGGGCCGCTACCGGGGAGCTGTTTTTT. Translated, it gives CASSLDIGRAATGELFF.

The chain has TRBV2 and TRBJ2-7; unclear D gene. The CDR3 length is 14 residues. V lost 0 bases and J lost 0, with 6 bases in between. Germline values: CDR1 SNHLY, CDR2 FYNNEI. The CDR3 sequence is CASSEAGNSYEQYF. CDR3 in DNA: TGTGCCAGCAGTGAAGCGGGGAACTCCTACGAGCAGTACTTC.

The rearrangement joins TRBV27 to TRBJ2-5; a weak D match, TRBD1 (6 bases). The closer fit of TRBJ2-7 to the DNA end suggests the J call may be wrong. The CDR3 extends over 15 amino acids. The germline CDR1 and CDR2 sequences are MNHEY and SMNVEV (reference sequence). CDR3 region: CASSFSGVNSYEQYF. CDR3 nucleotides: TGTGCCAGCAGTTTTTCAGGGGTCAACTCCTACGAGCAGTACTTC.

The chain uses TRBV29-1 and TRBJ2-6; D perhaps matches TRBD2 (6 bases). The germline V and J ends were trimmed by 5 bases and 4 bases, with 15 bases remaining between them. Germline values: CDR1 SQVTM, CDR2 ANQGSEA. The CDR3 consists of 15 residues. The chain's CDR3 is CSVPHGGTGANVLTF. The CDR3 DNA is TGCAGCGTTCCCCATGGGGGGACGGGGGCCAACGTCCTGACTTTC.

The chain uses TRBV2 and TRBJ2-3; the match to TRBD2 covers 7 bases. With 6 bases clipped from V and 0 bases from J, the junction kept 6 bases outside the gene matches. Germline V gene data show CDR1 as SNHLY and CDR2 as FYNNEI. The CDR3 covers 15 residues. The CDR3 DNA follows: TGTGCCAGCAGGACTGGGACTATTAGCACAGATACGCAGTATTTT. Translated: CASRTGTISTDTQYF.

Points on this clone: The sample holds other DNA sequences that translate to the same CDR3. The chain's CDR3 is CASSVGDRGHNEQFF. The CDR3 nucleotides are TGTGCCAGCAGCGTCGGTGACAGGGGTCACAATGAGCAGTTCTTC. This chain uses TRBV9 with TRBJ2-1, with 8 bases matching TRBD1. The trim removed 2 bases at V and 5 bases at J, leaving 6 bases unmatched. The CDR3 runs to 15 residues. The germline CDR1 and CDR2 sequences are SGDLS and YYNGEE.

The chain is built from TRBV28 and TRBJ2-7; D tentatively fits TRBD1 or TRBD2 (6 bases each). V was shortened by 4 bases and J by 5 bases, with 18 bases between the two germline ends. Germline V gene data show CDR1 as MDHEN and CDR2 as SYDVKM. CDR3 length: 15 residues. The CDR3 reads CASSSPIEGEDEQYF. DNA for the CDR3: TGTGCCAGCAGTTCCCCTATCGAGGGGGAGGACGAGCAGTACTTC.

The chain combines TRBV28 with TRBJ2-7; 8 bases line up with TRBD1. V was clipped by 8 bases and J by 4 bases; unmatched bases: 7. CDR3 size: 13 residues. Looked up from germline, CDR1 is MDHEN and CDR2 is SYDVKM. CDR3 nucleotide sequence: TGTGCCAGCGACGAAACAGGGGGTTACGAGCAGTACTTC. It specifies CASDETGGYEQYF.

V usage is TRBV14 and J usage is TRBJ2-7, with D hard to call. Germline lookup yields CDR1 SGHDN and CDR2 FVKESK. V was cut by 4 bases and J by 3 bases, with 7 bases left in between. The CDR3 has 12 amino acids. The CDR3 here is CASSPSYYEQYF. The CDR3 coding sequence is TGTGCCAGCAGCCCAAGTTACTACGAGCAGTACTTC. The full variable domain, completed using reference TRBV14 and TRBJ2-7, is EAGVTQFPSHSVIEKGQTVTLRCDPISGHDNLYWYRRVMGKEIKFLLHFVKESKQDESGMPNNRFLAERTGGTYSTLKVQPAELEDSGVYFCASSPSYYEQYFGPGTRLTVT.

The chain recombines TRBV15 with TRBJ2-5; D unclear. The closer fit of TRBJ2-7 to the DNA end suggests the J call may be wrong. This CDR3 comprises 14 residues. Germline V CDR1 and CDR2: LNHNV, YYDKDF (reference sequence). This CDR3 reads CATSPGLGSYEQYF. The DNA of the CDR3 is TGTGCCACCAGCCCTGGCCTAGGGTCCTACGAGCAGTACTTC.

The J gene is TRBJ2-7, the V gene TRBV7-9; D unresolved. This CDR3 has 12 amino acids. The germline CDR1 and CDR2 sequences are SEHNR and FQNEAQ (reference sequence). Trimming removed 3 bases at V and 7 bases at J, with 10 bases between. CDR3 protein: CASSFAVREQYF. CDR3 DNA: TGTGCCAGCAGCTTCGCGGTGCGGGAGCAGTACTTC.

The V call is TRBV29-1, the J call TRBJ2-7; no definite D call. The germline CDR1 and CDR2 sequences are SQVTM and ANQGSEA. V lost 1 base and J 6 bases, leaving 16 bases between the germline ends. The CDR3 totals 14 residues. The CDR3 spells CSVEGAGTRGEQYF. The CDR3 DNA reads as TGCAGCGTTGAAGGCGCAGGAACGAGAGGCGAGCAGTACTTC.

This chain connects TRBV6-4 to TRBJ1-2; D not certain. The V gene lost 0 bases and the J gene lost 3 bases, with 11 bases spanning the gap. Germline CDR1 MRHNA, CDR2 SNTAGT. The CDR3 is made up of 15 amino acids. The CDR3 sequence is CASSDSGGKYYGYTF. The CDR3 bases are TGTGCCAGCAGTGACTCAGGAGGGAAATACTATGGCTACACCTTC.

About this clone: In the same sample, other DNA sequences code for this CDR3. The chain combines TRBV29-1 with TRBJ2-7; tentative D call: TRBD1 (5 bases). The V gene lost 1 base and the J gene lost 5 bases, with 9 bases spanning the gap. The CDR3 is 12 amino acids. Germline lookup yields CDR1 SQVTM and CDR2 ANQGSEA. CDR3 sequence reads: CSVEGDSDEQYF. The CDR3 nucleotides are TGCAGCGTTGAAGGAGACAGTGACGAGCAGTACTTC.

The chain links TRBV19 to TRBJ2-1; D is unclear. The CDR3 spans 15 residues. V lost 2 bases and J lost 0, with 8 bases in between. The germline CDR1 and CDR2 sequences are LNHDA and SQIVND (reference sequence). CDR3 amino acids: CASSISEPSYNEQFF. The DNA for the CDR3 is TGTGCCAGTAGTATATCAGAACCCTCCTACAATGAGCAGTTCTTC.

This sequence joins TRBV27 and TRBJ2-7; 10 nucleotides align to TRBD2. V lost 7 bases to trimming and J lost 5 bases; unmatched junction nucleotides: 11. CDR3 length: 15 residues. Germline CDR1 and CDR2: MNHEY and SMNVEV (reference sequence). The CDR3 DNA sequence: TGTGCCAGCACAACTAGCGGGGCTTTAGTCCACGAGCAGTACTTC. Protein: CASTTSGALVHEQYF.

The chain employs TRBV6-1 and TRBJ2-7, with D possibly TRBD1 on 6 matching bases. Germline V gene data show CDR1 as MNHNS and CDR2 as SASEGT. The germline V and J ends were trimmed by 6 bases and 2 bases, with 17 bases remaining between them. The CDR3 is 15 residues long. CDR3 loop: CASRGAATGTYEQYF. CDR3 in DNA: TGTGCCAGCAGAGGGGCAGCCACAGGGACCTACGAGCAGTACTTC.

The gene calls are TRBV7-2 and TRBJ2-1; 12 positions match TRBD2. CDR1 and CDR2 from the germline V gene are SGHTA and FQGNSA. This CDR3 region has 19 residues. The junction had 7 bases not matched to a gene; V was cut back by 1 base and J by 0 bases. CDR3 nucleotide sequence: TGTGCCAGCAGCTTAGGGACTAGCGGGATTCCAAGCTCCTACAATGAGCAGTTCTTC. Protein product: CASSLGTSGIPSSYNEQFF.